One sample yielded the 13 T cell receptor beta chains listed below, sequenced in a study of shared clonotypes between healthy human individuals. The data were produced by immunoSEQ multiplex PCR, yet TCRdb's version contains in-frame clones alone and is incomplete. In the table there are roughly 810,000 clones, 95% to 97% of which are singletons. Naive CD8 cells were CD45RO-negative, positively selected for CCR7, excluding terminally differentiated effector memory CD45RA+ cells. Sequencing was done on a sample of naive CD8+ T cells sorted from blood. Receptors originate from a man aged 25-40 years in good health.

In this sample, this clone turned up once. The chain joins TRBV6-4 to TRBJ2-1, with D possibly being TRBD2 (6 bases). Trimming pared 0 bases from V and 6 bases from J, leaving 6 bases between. Per germline, CDR1 MRHNA and CDR2 SNTAGT. The CDR3 extends over 13 amino acids. CDR3 region: CASSDSTSNEQFF. The CDR3 coding sequence is TGTGCCAGCAGTGACTCGACTAGCAATGAGCAGTTCTTC.

This clone has just one count. The V gene is TRBV25-1, the J gene TRBJ2-7; 9 bases line up with TRBD1. This CDR3 is 17 amino acids long. V gave up 0 bases and J gave up 2 bases; unmatched junction bases: 8. Per germline, CDR1 MGHDK and CDR2 SYGVNS. The CDR3 DNA follows: TGTGCCAGCAGTGAATACTCTCCGGGACAGGGTACCTACGAGCAGTACTTC. Translation gives CASSEYSPGQGTYEQYF.

This chain connects TRBV28 to TRBJ2-1; D uncertain. V lost 6 bases, J lost 2 bases, and 5 bases lay in between. Germline CDR1 is MDHEN and CDR2 is SYDVKM. This CDR3 region has 12 residues. The chain's CDR3 is CASSHPYNEQFF. In DNA, the CDR3 is TGTGCCAGCAGCCACCCCTACAATGAGCAGTTCTTC.

The chain couples TRBV27 to TRBJ2-7, with D perhaps TRBD1 (6 bases). The ends were cut back, 6 bases at V and 1 base at J, with 22 bases in the middle. Germline V lookup: CDR1 MNHEY, CDR2 SMNVEV (reference sequence). CDR3 length equals 17 residues. The CDR3 DNA sequence: TGTGCCAGCAGACCCGAAACAGGGTTCAGTGGGTCCTACGAGCAGTACTTC. Translating gives CASRPETGFSGSYEQYF.

The chain combines TRBV7-9 with TRBJ2-7, with D uncertain. The germline CDR1 and CDR2 sequences are SEHNR and FQNEAQ (reference sequence). This CDR3 spans 11 amino acids. Trimming cost V 4 bases and J 5 bases, with 6 bases left between them. CDR3 amino acids: CASSSIHEQYF. In nucleotides, the CDR3 is TGTGCCAGCAGCTCCATCCACGAGCAGTACTTC.

With regard to this clone: Distinct nucleotide sequences in the sample also encode this CDR3. The rearrangement uses TRBV7-9 and TRBJ2-7; D gene unclear. Trimming cost V 4 bases and J 4 bases, with 11 bases left between them. The CDR3 consists of 13 residues. Germline V gene sequence: CDR1 SEHNR, CDR2 FQNEAQ (reference sequence). The CDR3 region has the DNA TGTGCCAGCAGCTCCCGCTCTTCGTACGAGCAGTACTTC. Protein: CASSSRSSYEQYF.

This sequence joins TRBV27 and TRBJ2-7, with D unclear. Germline V gene lookup returns CDR1 MNHEY and CDR2 SMNVEV (reference sequence). The V and J ends lost 3 bases and 2 bases respectively, with 14 bases between them. CDR3 length: 15 residues. CDR3 DNA sequence: TGTGCCAGCAGTTTTCTCCCGACGAATACCTACGAGCAGTACTTC. Translating it yields CASSFLPTNTYEQYF.

This clone has only one observation. V and J are TRBV7-6 and TRBJ1-1, with 8 bases that match TRBD1. CDR3 size: 14 residues. Germline V gene lookup returns CDR1 SGHVS and CDR2 FNYEAQ. V was clipped by 5 bases and J by 10 bases; unmatched bases: 12. The CDR3: CASSHSTGEVVAFF. The CDR3 nucleotides are TGTGCCAGCAGCCACTCGACAGGGGAGGTTGTAGCTTTCTTT.

The V call is TRBV30, the J call TRBJ1-1, with D possibly being TRBD1 (6 bases). CDR1 is GTSNPN and CDR2 is SVGIG in the germline V gene (reference sequence). V lost 3 bases and J 5 bases, leaving 16 bases between the germline ends. This CDR3 contains 14 residues. CDR3 protein: CAWSLRGHGTEAFF. As DNA, the CDR3 is TGTGCCTGGAGCCTCAGGGGTCATGGGACTGAAGCTTTCTTT.

The chain joins TRBV7-9 to TRBJ2-4; a weak D match, TRBD1 (5 bases). Trimming removed 0 bases at V and 0 bases at J, with 15 bases between. The CDR3 runs 18 residues. CDR1 and CDR2 from the germline V gene are SEHNR and FQNEAQ (reference sequence). The DNA of the CDR3 is TGTGCCAGCAGCTTAGCGATGACAGACGACGTAGCCAAAAACATTCAGTACTTC. Residues: CASSLAMTDDVAKNIQYF.

CDR3 DNA: TGTGCCAGCAGTGAGCCTCCGAAGACCCAGTACTTC. This codes for CASSEPPKTQYF. The chain has TRBV28 and TRBJ2-5; D is unresolved. Germline V gives CDR1 MDHEN, CDR2 SYDVKM. The CDR3 contains 12 residues. The ends were cut back, 5 bases at V and 6 bases at J, with 10 bases in the middle.

V is TRBV4-1 and J is TRBJ2-7, with D hard to call. Trimming left V 0 bases short and J 3 bases short, with 6 bases between. This CDR3 contains 13 residues. Germline-derived CDR1 and CDR2 are MGHRA and YSYEKL. The CDR3 nucleotides read TGCGCCAGCAGCCAAGAGCAGCACTACGAGCAGTACTTC. This encodes CASSQEQHYEQYF.

The CDR3 nucleotides read TGTGCCAGCAGCGACCTAGGGGGAACCGGGGAGCTGTTTTTT. It codes for CASSDLGGTGELFF. The chain is built from TRBV11-3 and TRBJ2-2; weak D call: TRBD1 (6 bases). Germline V gene data show CDR1 as SGHNT and CDR2 as YENEEA. This CDR3 spans 14 amino acids. V was trimmed by 5 bases and J by 5 bases, leaving 12 bases between them.